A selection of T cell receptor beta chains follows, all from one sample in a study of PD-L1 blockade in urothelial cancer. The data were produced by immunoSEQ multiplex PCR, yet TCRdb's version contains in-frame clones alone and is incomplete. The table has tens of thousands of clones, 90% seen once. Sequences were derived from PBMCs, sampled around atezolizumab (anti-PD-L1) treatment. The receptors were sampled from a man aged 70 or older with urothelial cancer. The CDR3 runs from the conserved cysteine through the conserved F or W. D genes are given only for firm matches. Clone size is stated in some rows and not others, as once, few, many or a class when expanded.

CDR3: CASSYGTHSNTGELFF
DNA: TGTGCCAGCAGTTACGGCACCCACAGTAACACCGGGGAGCTGTTTTTT
length: 16
V: TRBV6-6
size: .
J: TRBJ2-2
D: .

CDR3: CASSIGQGFKGGYTF
DNA: TGTGCCAGTAGTATCGGCCAGGGGTTTAAAGGCGGCTACACCTTC
length: 15
V: TRBV19
size: .
J: TRBJ1-2
D: .

CDR3: CASSPTGVYGYTF
DNA: TGTGCCAGCAGCCCGACAGGGGTCTATGGCTACACCTTC
length: 13
V: TRBV2
size: .
J: TRBJ1-2
D: TRBD1

CDR3: CSVEGNQPQHF
DNA: TGCAGTGTAGAGGGCAATCAGCCCCAGCATTTT
length: 11
V: TRBV20-1
size: .
J: TRBJ1-5
D: .

CDR3: CSVEEGPGEWDTQYF
DNA: TGCAGCGTTGAAGAGGGGCCAGGGGAATGGGATACGCAGTATTTT
length: 15
V: TRBV29-1
size: .
J: TRBJ2-3
D: .

CDR3: CASSVGTASEAFF
DNA: TGTGCCAGCAGTGTAGGGACAGCCTCTGAAGCTTTCTTT
length: 13
V: TRBV27
size: few
J: TRBJ1-1
D: TRBD1

CDR3: CSLRSGGKDTQYF
DNA: TGCAGCCTCCGTTCAGGGGGGAAAGATACGCAGTATTTT
length: 13
V: TRBV29-1
size: .
J: TRBJ2-3
D: .

CDR3: CASRPEGGEQYF
DNA: TGTGCCAGCAGACCGGAAGGGGGAGAGCAGTACTTC
length: 12
V: TRBV7-3
size: .
J: TRBJ2-7
D: .

CDR3: CASSLAGTRSNEQFF
DNA: TGTGCCAGCAGCTTAGCAGGGACTAGGAGCAATGAGCAGTTCTTC
length: 15
V: TRBV7-2
size: .
J: TRBJ2-1
D: TRBD2

CDR3: CATSRDLQVTQPQHF
DNA: TGTGCCACCAGCAGAGATTTACAGGTAACCCAGCCCCAGCATTTT
length: 15
V: TRBV15
size: .
J: TRBJ1-5
D: .

CDR3: CASNPGQAGVLNYGYTF
DNA: TGTGCCAGCAACCCGGGACAGGCGGGAGTGCTTAACTATGGCTACACCTTC
length: 17
V: TRBV19
size: .
J: TRBJ1-2
D: TRBD1

CDR3: CASSQEPGQGFPDTQYF
DNA: TGCGCCAGCAGCCAAGAACCGGGACAGGGGTTCCCAGATACGCAGTATTTT
length: 17
V: TRBV4-1
size: .
J: TRBJ2-3
D: TRBD1

CDR3: CARTRQEVQGYTF
DNA: TGTGCCAGAACCCGACAGGAAGTACAGGGCTACACCTTC
length: 13
V: TRBV5-3
size: .
J: TRBJ1-2
D: .

CDR3: CASSQGGGRDTQYF
DNA: TGTGCCAGCAGCCAAGGAGGGGGCCGAGATACGCAGTATTTT
length: 14
V: TRBV16
size: .
J: TRBJ2-3
D: .

CDR3: CASSSGAHEQYF
DNA: TGTGCCAGCAGTTCGGGTGCTCACGAGCAGTACTTC
length: 12
V: TRBV28
size: .
J: TRBJ2-7
D: .

CDR3: CASKGIGELFF
DNA: TGTGCCAGCAAGGGGATCGGGGAGCTGTTTTTT
length: 11
V: TRBV6-1
size: .
J: TRBJ2-2
D: .

CDR3: CASRQGEETQYF
DNA: TGCGCCAGTCGACAGGGTGAGGAGACCCAGTACTTC
length: 12
V: TRBV5-1
size: .
J: TRBJ2-5
D: TRBD1

CDR3: CASSQDGTGFGGYTF
DNA: TGCGCCAGCAGCCAAGACGGGACAGGGTTCGGTGGCTACACCTTC
length: 15
V: TRBV4-1
size: .
J: TRBJ1-2
D: TRBD1

CDR3: CASSKGPGGQPQHF
DNA: TGTGCCAGTAGTAAGGGGCCTGGCGGTCAGCCCCAGCATTTT
length: 14
V: TRBV19
size: .
J: TRBJ1-5
D: .

CDR3: CASSRTRGGTQYF
DNA: TGTGCCAGCAGTCGCACGAGGGGGGGGACCCAGTACTTC
length: 13
V: TRBV13
size: .
J: TRBJ2-5
D: .

CDR3: CASSLRRREETQYF
DNA: TGTGCCAGCAGCTTACGGCGCCGGGAGGAGACCCAGTACTTC
length: 14
V: TRBV7-2
size: .
J: TRBJ2-5
D: .

CDR3: CASSESGGGYNEQFF
DNA: TGTGCCAGCAGTGAATCCGGGGGAGGCTACAATGAGCAGTTCTTC
length: 15
V: TRBV25-1
size: .
J: TRBJ2-1
D: .

CDR3: CASSYTVSYEQYF
DNA: TGTGCCAGCAGTTACACGGTTTCCTACGAGCAGTACTTC
length: 13
V: TRBV6-6
size: .
J: TRBJ2-7
D: .

CDR3: CASNRGQGGYGYTF
DNA: TGTGCCAGTAATCGCGGACAGGGGGGCTATGGCTACACCTTC
length: 14
V: TRBV19
size: .
J: TRBJ1-2
D: TRBD1

CDR3: CASSPGTSGVYEQYF
DNA: TGTGCCAGCTCACCTGGGACTAGCGGCGTCTACGAGCAGTACTTC
length: 15
V: TRBV18
size: .
J: TRBJ2-7
D: TRBD2

CDR3: CASSLEVPGLGGGQFF
DNA: TGTGCCAGCAGTTTAGAGGTCCCGGGACTCGGAGGCGGGCAGTTCTTC
length: 16
V: TRBV27
size: .
J: TRBJ2-1
D: .

CDR3: CASKSDRSYYGYTF
DNA: TGTGCCAGTAAATCGGACAGGAGTTACTATGGCTACACCTTC
length: 14
V: TRBV19
size: .
J: TRBJ1-2
D: TRBD1

CDR3: CASSVELLAGYNEQFF
DNA: TGTGCCAGCAGCGTAGAACTCCTTGCAGGGTACAATGAGCAGTTCTTC
length: 16
V: TRBV9
size: .
J: TRBJ2-1
D: .

CDR3: CASSLSQGRVNEQFF
DNA: TGTGCCAGCAGTTTATCTCAGGGAAGAGTGAATGAGCAGTTCTTC
length: 15
V: TRBV28
size: .
J: TRBJ2-1
D: .

CDR3: CATSREVQGEAFF
DNA: TGTGCCACCAGCAGAGAAGTACAGGGAGAAGCTTTCTTT
length: 13
V: TRBV15
size: .
J: TRBJ1-1
D: .

CDR3: CASSLEAGLGTQYF
DNA: TGTGCCAGCAGCTTAGAAGCGGGCCTAGGTACGCAGTATTTT
length: 14
V: TRBV11-2
size: .
J: TRBJ2-3
D: .

CDR3: CASSWGRGGDYGYTF
DNA: TGTGCCAGCAGCTGGGGGAGGGGAGGAGACTATGGCTACACCTTC
length: 15
V: TRBV5-4
size: .
J: TRBJ1-2
D: .

CDR3: CASSLAPWGKAGESYEQYF
DNA: TGTGCCAGCAGCTTAGCGCCGTGGGGGAAAGCGGGAGAATCTTACGAGCAGTACTTC
length: 19
V: TRBV7-2
size: .
J: TRBJ2-7
D: TRBD2

CDR3: CASSLELARNEQFF
DNA: TGTGCCAGCAGCTTGGAGCTAGCTAGGAATGAGCAGTTCTTC
length: 14
V: TRBV5-5
size: .
J: TRBJ2-1
D: .

CDR3: CAISGETSGYNEQFF
DNA: TGTGCCATCAGTGGAGAGACTAGCGGTTACAATGAGCAGTTCTTC
length: 15
V: TRBV10-3
size: .
J: TRBJ2-1
D: TRBD2

CDR3: CASSLGGTDYGYTF
DNA: TGTGCCAGCAGTTTGGGAGGGACGGACTATGGCTACACCTTC
length: 14
V: TRBV28
size: .
J: TRBJ1-2
D: .

CDR3: CASRPVGGEAFF
DNA: TGTGCCAGCAGACCTGTCGGGGGTGAAGCTTTCTTT
length: 12
V: TRBV6-5
size: .
J: TRBJ1-1
D: .

CDR3: CASSRDRYAYEQYF
DNA: TGCGCCAGCAGCCGGGACAGGTATGCTTACGAGCAGTACTTC
length: 14
V: TRBV10-2
size: .
J: TRBJ2-7
D: TRBD1

CDR3: CASRGLTSGSTDTQYF
DNA: TGCGCCAGCAGGGGACTGACTAGCGGTAGCACAGATACGCAGTATTTT
length: 16
V: TRBV5-1
size: .
J: TRBJ2-3
D: TRBD2

CDR3: CASSDRDSILYEQYF
DNA: TGTGCCAGCAGCGACCGGGACTCAATCCTCTACGAGCAGTACTTC
length: 15
V: TRBV11-2
size: .
J: TRBJ2-7
D: .

CDR3: CASCSGSGSSCHEQFF
DNA: TGTGCCAGTTGTTCGGGTAGCGGGAGTTCCTGCCATGAGCAGTTCTTC
length: 16
V: TRBV28
size: .
J: TRBJ2-1
D: TRBD2

CDR3: CASSIGAGNQPQHF
DNA: TGTGCCAGTAGTATAGGGGCAGGCAATCAGCCCCAGCATTTT
length: 14
V: TRBV19
size: once
J: TRBJ1-5
D: .

CDR3: CASSRQGHPSGANVLTF
DNA: TGTGCCAGCAGCAGACAGGGTCATCCCTCTGGGGCCAACGTCCTGACTTTC
length: 17
V: TRBV6-4
size: .
J: TRBJ2-6
D: TRBD1

CDR3: CASSLAAATNEKLFF
DNA: TGCGCCAGCAGCTTGGCCGCAGCAACTAATGAAAAACTGTTTTTT
length: 15
V: TRBV5-1
size: few
J: TRBJ1-4
D: .

CDR3: CASSQDMAREGQFF
DNA: TGCGCCAGCAGCCAAGATATGGCGCGGGAAGGGCAGTTCTTC
length: 14
V: TRBV4-1
size: .
J: TRBJ2-1
D: .

CDR3: CATQARGGTEAFF
DNA: TGTGCTACGCAGGCCCGGGGGGGCACTGAAGCTTTCTTT
length: 13
V: TRBV6-5
size: .
J: TRBJ1-1
D: .

CDR3: CASSPRSGQGYEQYF
DNA: TGTGCCAGCAGTCCCCGCTCCGGCCAGGGCTACGAGCAGTACTTC
length: 15
V: TRBV6-1
size: .
J: TRBJ2-7
D: .

CDR3: CASNGNLNQPQHF
DNA: TGTGCCAGCAACGGGAATTTAAATCAGCCCCAGCATTTT
length: 13
V: TRBV2
size: .
J: TRBJ1-5
D: .

CDR3: CASRGQGISTDTQYF
DNA: TGTGCCAGCAGGGGACAGGGGATTTCCACAGATACGCAGTATTTT
length: 15
V: TRBV2
size: .
J: TRBJ2-3
D: TRBD1

CDR3: CASSEGANTEAFF
DNA: TGTGCCAGCAGCGAGGGGGCGAACACTGAAGCTTTCTTT
length: 13
V: TRBV7-3
size: once
J: TRBJ1-1
D: TRBD1

CDR3: CSAWTSQSQYF
DNA: TGCAGTGCTTGGACTAGTCAGTCGCAGTATTTT
length: 11
V: TRBV20-1
size: .
J: TRBJ2-3
D: TRBD2

CDR3: CASSQEVVQETQYF
DNA: TGCGCCAGCAGCCAAGAAGTAGTCCAAGAGACCCAGTACTTC
length: 14
V: TRBV4-1
size: .
J: TRBJ2-5
D: .

CDR3: CASSHSGQGAAEAFF
DNA: TGCGCCAGCAGCCATTCAGGACAGGGGGCGGCTGAAGCTTTCTTT
length: 15
V: TRBV10-2
size: .
J: TRBJ1-1
D: TRBD1

CDR3: CASSASPQETQYF
DNA: TGTGCCAGCAGCGCCAGTCCTCAAGAGACCCAGTACTTC
length: 13
V: TRBV9
size: .
J: TRBJ2-5
D: .